The clone carrying this T cell receptor (beta chain) was recorded once. Its target is unknown. Clones were sequenced by immunoSEQ multiplex PCR, and TCRdb holds only the in-frame ones, with some missing. Of about 140,000 clones in the sample, 80% are singletons; the top ten hold 7.5% to 8%. Germline CDR1 and CDR2: DFQATT and SNEGSKA (reference sequence). V lost 4 bases, J lost 7 bases, and 6 bases lay in between. The CDR3 length is 10 residues. The authors obtained approximately 2 micrograms of genomic DNA from cryopreserved PBMCs for TCR beta libraries. This sample is part of a study of cytotoxic CD8 clonotypes in ibrutinib-treated CLL. For the study at large: Sequenced samples delivered averages of 250,000 to 300,000 productive templates and tens of thousands of productive rearrangements. Findings and limits, study-wide: Elevated clonality accompanied ibrutinib response, with a return toward baseline values at progression.

The gene calls are TRBV20-1 and TRBJ2-3, with no clear D. This sequence originates from a human donor with chronic lymphocytic leukemia. This specimen was PBMCs, taken after 36 months of ibrutinib treatment. The DNA for the CDR3 is TGCAGTGCTACCCCCAATACGCAGTATTTT. It encodes CSATPNTQYF.